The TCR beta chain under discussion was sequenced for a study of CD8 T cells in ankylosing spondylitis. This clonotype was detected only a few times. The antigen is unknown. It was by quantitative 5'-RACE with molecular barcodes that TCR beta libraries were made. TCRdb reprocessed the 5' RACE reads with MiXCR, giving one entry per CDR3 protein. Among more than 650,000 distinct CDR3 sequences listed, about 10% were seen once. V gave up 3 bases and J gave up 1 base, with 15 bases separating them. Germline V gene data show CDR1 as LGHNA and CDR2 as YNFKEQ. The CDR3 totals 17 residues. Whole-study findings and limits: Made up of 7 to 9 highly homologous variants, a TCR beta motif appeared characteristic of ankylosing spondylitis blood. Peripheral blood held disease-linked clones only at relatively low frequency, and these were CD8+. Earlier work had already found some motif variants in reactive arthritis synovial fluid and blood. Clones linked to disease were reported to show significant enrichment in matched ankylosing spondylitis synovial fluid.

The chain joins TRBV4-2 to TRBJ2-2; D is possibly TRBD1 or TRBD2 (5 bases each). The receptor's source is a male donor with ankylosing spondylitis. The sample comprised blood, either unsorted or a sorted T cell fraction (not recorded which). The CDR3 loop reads CASSHLSGTENTGELFF. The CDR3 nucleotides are TGTGCCAGCAGCCATTTGTCCGGGACGGAGAACACCGGGGAGCTGTTTTTT.